The 25 T cell receptor beta chains reported below all come from one sample, sequenced in a study of CD8 T cells in Susac syndrome. An amount of RNA that ranged from roughly 0.5 to 1 ug was reverse transcribed with random hexamers. MiXCR, applied by TCRdb to the immunoSEQ multiplex PCR reads, yields one record per CDR3 protein. The sample carries hundreds of thousands of distinct CDR3 sequences, more than 70% recorded once. Input material: CD8+ T cells from PBMCs. Receptor source: a human donor with multiple sclerosis.

The rearrangement joins TRBV4-1 to TRBJ2-1; perhaps TRBD1 as D (6 bases). Per the germline V gene, CDR1 is MGHRA and CDR2 is YSYEKL. Trimming removed 1 base at V and 4 bases at J, with 14 bases between. CDR3 length equals 16 residues. CDR3 protein: CASSQGGSGHYNEQFF. CDR3 DNA: TGCGCCAGCAGCCAAGGGGGGTCGGGACATTACAATGAGCAGTTCTTC.

The genes are TRBV3-1 and TRBJ2-7; 15 bases are shared with TRBD2. The CDR3 loop spans 16 amino acids. Germline CDR1 reads LGHDT; CDR2 reads YNNKEL (reference sequence). V lost 0 bases to trimming and J lost 12 bases; unmatched junction nucleotides: 9. CDR3 coding DNA: TGTGCCAGCAGCCAAGAAACGGGACTAGCGGGAGGAGGAAGGTACTTC. Its translation: CASSQETGLAGGGRYF.

J is TRBJ1-4 and V is TRBV20-1, with D perhaps TRBD1 (5 bases). This CDR3 comprises 13 residues. V lost 6 bases and J lost 8, with 16 bases in between. Germline CDR1 and CDR2: DFQATT and SNEGSKA (reference sequence). DNA for the CDR3: TGCAGTGCCCGCCGGGACTCGGGAGAAAAACTGTTTTTT. It codes for CSARRDSGEKLFF.

This clonotype was seen once. The chain employs TRBV28 and TRBJ2-1; either TRBD1 or TRBD2 may supply D (5 bases each). The CDR3 has 15 amino acids. The V and J ends lost 6 bases and 4 bases respectively, with 16 bases between them. From germline, CDR1 is MDHEN and CDR2 SYDVKM. The CDR3 reads CASRGTGITYNEQFF. CDR3 nucleotides: TGTGCCAGCAGGGGGACGGGGATTACGTACAATGAGCAGTTCTTC.

The chain is built from TRBV27 and TRBJ1-1, with TRBD1 as a possible D gene (6 bases). V dropped 8 bases and J dropped 4 bases, with 11 bases sitting between them. Per germline, CDR1 MNHEY and CDR2 SMNVEV (reference sequence). The CDR3 totals 12 residues. CDR3 residues: CASGVGATEAFF. The CDR3 bases are TGTGCCAGCGGGGTGGGGGCCACTGAAGCTTTCTTT.

The chain is built from TRBV12-3 or TRBV12-4 and TRBJ1-3; D not certain. This CDR3 is built from 16 residues. The V end was cut by 6 bases, the J end by 0 bases, with 15 bases between. CDR3 protein: CASSLGVTSSGNTIYF. DNA of the CDR3: TGTGCCAGCAGCCTTGGGGTTACGAGCTCTGGAAACACCATATATTTT.

This chain joins TRBV9 and TRBJ1-1; D not resolved. The CDR3 has 15 residues. Between the trimmed V and J ends, which lost 0 bases and 3 bases, there was a span of 12 bases. Germline V gene sequence: CDR1 SGDLS, CDR2 YYNGEE. The CDR3 sequence is CASSVDWALDTEAFF. In DNA, the CDR3 is TGTGCCAGCAGCGTAGATTGGGCTTTGGACACTGAAGCTTTCTTT.

This clonotype was seen only once. The rearrangement links TRBV12-3 or TRBV12-4 to TRBJ1-1, with a possible D match to TRBD1 (6 bases). The germline V and J ends were trimmed by 7 bases and 0 bases, with 15 bases remaining between them. The CDR3 extends over 15 amino acids. This CDR3 is CASTLGGRMNTEAFF. CDR3 bases: TGTGCCAGCACCTTGGGGGGGCGGATGAACACTGAAGCTTTCTTT.

V and J are TRBV4-1 and TRBJ2-2, with 10 bases aligning to TRBD2. This CDR3 region has 17 residues. Per germline, CDR1 MGHRA and CDR2 YSYEKL. V gave up 2 bases and J gave up 4 bases; unmatched junction bases: 7. CDR3 amino acids: CASSQWASSGGTGELFF. In nucleotides, the CDR3 is TGCGCCAGCAGCCAATGGGCGTCTAGCGGGGGCACCGGGGAGCTGTTTTTT.

The rearrangement uses TRBV4-1 and TRBJ1-1; 7 bases match TRBD1. Germline-derived CDR1 and CDR2 are MGHRA and YSYEKL. The V segment lost 1 base and the J segment 5 bases; nucleotides outside the gene matches: 7. The CDR3 has 15 amino acids. CDR3 sequence reads: CASSQGATGQTEAFF. The DNA of the CDR3 is TGCGCCAGCAGCCAAGGTGCGACAGGGCAGACTGAAGCTTTCTTT.

The V gene is TRBV6-5, the J gene TRBJ2-2, with 7 bases identical to TRBD1. Germline CDR1 is MNHEY and CDR2 is SVGAGI. V lost 6 bases and J lost 6; bases outside the gene matches: 4. The CDR3 sequence is 13 residues long. The CDR3 coding sequence is TGTGCCAGCAGCTTGACAGGGTCCGGGGAGCTGTTTTTT. This encodes CASSLTGSGELFF.

This clonotype was detected only once. The chain carries TRBV27 and TRBJ1-2, with 12 bases fitting TRBD1. Germline V gives CDR1 MNHEY, CDR2 SMNVEV (reference sequence). CDR3 length equals 15 residues. Trimming removed 2 bases from V and 8 bases from J; junction bases left unmatched: 6. CDR3 in amino acids: CASSLTGQGALGYTF. Written as DNA, the CDR3 is TGTGCCAGCAGTTTAACGGGACAGGGGGCTTTGGGCTACACCTTC.

The rearrangement joins TRBV7-9 to TRBJ1-1; D is uncertain. Germline V gene lookup returns CDR1 SEHNR and CDR2 FQNEAQ (reference sequence). The CDR3 totals 12 residues. V was shortened by 0 bases and J by 9 bases, with 8 bases between the two germline ends. In nucleotides, the CDR3 is TGTGCCAGCAGCTTAGCGGGGTATCAAGCTTTCTTT. Translating gives CASSLAGYQAFF.

As concerns this clonotype: A read error may produce the germline difference seen at one junction end. The CDR3 region is CASRGTRVPYEQHF. CDR3 nucleotides: TGTGCCAGCAGGGGGACTAGAGTCCCTTACGAGCAGCACTTC. The chain carries TRBV27 and TRBJ2-7; 8 bases are a match to TRBD2. Germline V CDR1 and CDR2: MNHEY, SMNVEV (reference sequence). The CDR3 contains 14 residues.

A word on this clonotype: Compared with germline, one end of the junction differs, possibly owing to a read error. The V and J genes are TRBV7-7 and TRBJ2-2; D is unresolved. Germline CDR1 reads SSHAT; CDR2 reads FNYEAQ (reference sequence). This CDR3 has 13 amino acids. CDR3 residues: CASSFWDTGELFF. In DNA form, the CDR3 reads TGTGCTAGCAGCTTTTGGGACACCGGGGAGCTGTTTTTT. Supplemented by reference TRBV7-7 and TRBJ2-2, the full variable domain reads GAGVSQSPRYKVTKRGQDVTLRCDPISSHATLYWYQQALGQGPEFLTYFNYEAQPDKSGLPSDRFSAERPEGSISTLTIQRTEQRDSAMYRCASSFWDTGELFFGEGSRLTVL.

The V call is TRBV27, the J call TRBJ2-5; D gene ambiguous. There are 12 residues in the CDR3. Trimming left V 8 bases short and J 4 bases short, with 11 bases between. CDR1 is MNHEY, CDR2 SMNVEV, per germline (reference sequence). This CDR3 is CASGVAPETQYF. CDR3 coding DNA: TGTGCCAGCGGCGTCGCTCCAGAGACCCAGTACTTC.

The chain is built from TRBV4-1 and TRBJ2-3; possible D gene TRBD2, 6 bases. This CDR3 spans 15 amino acids. From germline, CDR1 is MGHRA and CDR2 YSYEKL. Trimming shortened V by 1 base and J by 3 bases, and 11 bases separated the two germline ends. The CDR3 sequence: CASSQVGGLTDTQYF. The CDR3 DNA is TGCGCCAGCAGCCAAGTGGGAGGATTAACAGATACGCAGTATTTT.

The chain joins TRBV24-1 to TRBJ1-2, with D maybe TRBD1 (5 bases). With 9 bases removed from V and 8 bases from J, the gap between germline ends came to 12 bases. The CDR3 contains 11 residues. Looked up from germline, CDR1 is KGHDR and CDR2 is SFDVKD. CDR3 coding DNA: TGTGCCACCCGGGACGGTTCAGGCTACACCTTC. Encoded protein: CATRDGSGYTF.

Only one count was recorded for this clonotype. The chain is built from TRBV29-1 and TRBJ2-7, with 8 positions matching TRBD1. The CDR3 has 13 residues. V lost 3 bases and J lost 2; bases outside the gene matches: 3. Germline V lookup: CDR1 SQVTM, CDR2 ANQGSEA. Written as DNA, the CDR3 is TGCAGCGTTGAGTGGACAGGGACCTACGAGCAGTACTTC. This codes for CSVEWTGTYEQYF.

Turning to this clonotype: A read error may produce the germline difference seen at one junction end. The rearrangement joins TRBV7-7 to TRBJ2-5, with 8 bases fitting TRBD2. This CDR3 region has 15 residues. Per germline, CDR1 SSHAT and CDR2 FNYEAQ (reference sequence). CDR3 sequence (DNA): TGTGCTAGCAGCTGGGTAGCGGGGACCCAAGAGACCCAGTACTTC. This sequence encodes CASSWVAGTQETQYF.

This clonotype was counted only a few times. The chain uses TRBV5-1 and TRBJ1-2; D ambiguous. V was trimmed by 4 bases and J by 6 bases, leaving 19 bases between them. Germline V gene sequence: CDR1 SGHRS, CDR2 YFSETQ. The CDR3 has 15 residues. Here the CDR3 reads CASSLTRPPPNGYTF. CDR3 coding DNA: TGCGCCAGCAGCCTAACGCGACCTCCCCCCAATGGCTACACCTTC.

The gene calls are TRBV7-6 and TRBJ2-1, with 9 nucleotides matching TRBD1. Germline CDR1 is SGHVS and CDR2 is FNYEAQ. Trimming at V came to 3 bases and at J to 6 bases, leaving 12 bases not matched to a gene. There are 17 residues in the CDR3. In DNA, the CDR3 is TGTGCCAGCAGCTTGTTCGCTACGGGACAGGGCGGCAATGAGCAGTTCTTC. Translated, it gives CASSLFATGQGGNEQFF.

CDR3 coding DNA: TGTGCCAGCAGTTCCGGGACATTTGATGACGAGCAGTACTTC. This encodes CASSSGTFDDEQYF. This sequence joins TRBV27 and TRBJ2-7, with D possibly matching TRBD1 (6 bases). Germline V gene sequence: CDR1 MNHEY, CDR2 SMNVEV (reference sequence). This CDR3 comprises 14 residues. V was trimmed by 4 bases and J by 5 bases, leaving 15 bases between them.

This clonotype is a singleton in its sample. The chain joins TRBV18 to TRBJ2-7, with 8 bases lining up with TRBD2. Germline V gene data show CDR1 as KGHSH and CDR2 as LQKENI. This CDR3 comprises 16 residues. The junction had 13 bases not matched to a gene; V was cut back by 2 bases and J by 7 bases. The CDR3 spells CASSPGNFGGRREQYF. CDR3 in DNA: TGTGCCAGCTCACCAGGGAATTTTGGCGGGAGGAGGGAGCAGTACTTC.

This clonotype came up a few times. This sequence joins TRBV6-1 and TRBJ1-1; 7 nucleotides line up with TRBD1. CDR1 is MNHNS, CDR2 SASEGT, per germline. The J segment lost 3 bases and the V segment lost 3 bases, leaving 7 bases of the junction unmatched. CDR3 length: 15 residues. This chain's CDR3 is CASSDSQGEHTEAFF. CDR3 nucleotide sequence: TGTGCCAGCAGTGACAGTCAGGGGGAGCACACTGAAGCTTTCTTT.